Listed below are T cell receptor beta chains from one sample, sequenced in a study of blood T cell repertoires in COVID-19. The method was immunoSEQ multiplex PCR; TCRdb's version includes in-frame clones alone and lacks a portion of them. The data contain 200,000 or so clones, more than 65% of them singletons. The sequenced material came from PBMCs or T cells enriched from blood (not recorded which). These receptors were taken from a man in his forties who had recovered from COVID-19. Both conserved end residues are part of each CDR3. D genes are given only for firm matches. The size of a clone is reported for some rows only, either as once, few or many, or as a class for expanded clones.

clone size: NA; V gene: TRBV5-4; D gene: TRBD1; J gene: TRBJ2-1; CDR3 protein: CASSSGQGRNNEQFF; CDR3 DNA: TGTGCCAGCAGCTCGGGACAGGGGAGGAACAATGAGCAGTTCTTC
clone size: NA; V gene: TRBV5-5; D gene: TRBD1; J gene: TRBJ1-5; CDR3 protein: CASSRTGGNQPQHF; CDR3 DNA: TGTGCCAGCAGCCGGACAGGTGGGAATCAGCCCCAGCATTTT
clone size: NA; V gene: TRBV5-6; D gene: NA; J gene: TRBJ1-1; CDR3 protein: CASSLNLMTEAFF; CDR3 DNA: TGTGCCAGCAGCTTGAATCTTATGACTGAAGCTTTCTTT
clone size: NA; V gene: TRBV5-5; D gene: TRBD1; J gene: TRBJ1-2; CDR3 protein: CASSWGLQGRLDGYTF; CDR3 DNA: TGTGCCAGCAGCTGGGGCCTACAGGGGAGGCTCGACGGCTACACCTTC
clone size: NA; V gene: TRBV5-4; D gene: NA; J gene: TRBJ1-6; CDR3 protein: CASSLAGGGGNSPLHF; CDR3 DNA: TGTGCCAGCAGCCTGGCGGGCGGTGGAGGTAATTCACCCCTCCACTTT
clone size: NA; V gene: TRBV5-1; D gene: NA; J gene: TRBJ1-1; CDR3 protein: CASSLGGSRDTEAFF; CDR3 DNA: TGCGCCAGCAGCTTGGGGGGCTCACGGGACACTGAAGCTTTCTTT
clone size: NA; V gene: TRBV5-1; D gene: NA; J gene: TRBJ1-2; CDR3 protein: CASSLVNRQERGYTF; CDR3 DNA: TGCGCCAGCAGCTTGGTCAATCGACAGGAGCGTGGCTACACCTTC
clone size: NA; V gene: TRBV10-1; D gene: NA; J gene: TRBJ1-1; CDR3 protein: CASSEGPWQGGGAEAFF; CDR3 DNA: TGCGCCAGCAGTGAGGGACCCTGGCAGGGTGGCGGGGCTGAAGCTTTCTTT
clone size: once; V gene: TRBV11-2; D gene: NA; J gene: TRBJ1-4; CDR3 protein: CASSLDLTGGAEKLFF; CDR3 DNA: TGTGCCAGCAGCTTAGACCTGACGGGGGGGGCTGAAAAACTGTTTTTT
clone size: NA; V gene: TRBV5-4; D gene: NA; J gene: TRBJ1-1; CDR3 protein: CASSLGQDHIEAFF; CDR3 DNA: TGTGCCAGCAGCTTGGGACAGGACCACATTGAAGCTTTCTTT
clone size: NA; V gene: TRBV18; D gene: TRBD1; J gene: TRBJ1-1; CDR3 protein: CASSPGTGREAFF; CDR3 DNA: TGTGCCAGCTCACCAGGGACAGGTCGTGAAGCTTTCTTT
clone size: NA; V gene: TRBV7-2; D gene: NA; J gene: TRBJ2-7; CDR3 protein: CASGQDPIPTYEQYF; CDR3 DNA: TGTGCCAGCGGCCAGGATCCTATCCCTACCTACGAGCAGTACTTC
clone size: many; V gene: TRBV9; D gene: TRBD1; J gene: TRBJ1-6; CDR3 protein: CASAQGQGGSPLHF; CDR3 DNA: TGTGCCAGCGCGCAAGGACAGGGTGGTTCACCCCTCCACTTT
clone size: NA; V gene: TRBV2; D gene: TRBD1; J gene: TRBJ1-2; CDR3 protein: CASDRENYGYTF; CDR3 DNA: TGTGCCAGTGACAGGGAAAACTATGGCTACACCTTC
clone size: few; V gene: TRBV3-1/TRBV3-2; D gene: TRBD2; J gene: TRBJ2-7; CDR3 protein: CASSRLAGEQYF; CDR3 DNA: TGTGCCAGCAGCCGACTAGCGGGCGAGCAGTACTTC
clone size: NA; V gene: TRBV10-3; D gene: TRBD1; J gene: TRBJ1-1; CDR3 protein: CASQNTGAEAFF; CDR3 DNA: TGTGCCAGCCAAAACACAGGGGCTGAAGCTTTCTTT
clone size: NA; V gene: TRBV7-9; D gene: NA; J gene: TRBJ2-5; CDR3 protein: CASSANTGTQETQYF; CDR3 DNA: TGTGCCAGCAGCGCTAATACAGGGACCCAAGAGACCCAGTACTTC
clone size: NA; V gene: TRBV9; D gene: TRBD2; J gene: TRBJ2-3; CDR3 protein: CASSVGTSGVTDTQYF; CDR3 DNA: TGTGCCAGCAGCGTGGGGACTAGCGGGGTCACAGATACGCAGTATTTT
clone size: once; V gene: TRBV13; D gene: TRBD1; J gene: TRBJ2-1; CDR3 protein: CASSRAAGTGGEEQFF; CDR3 DNA: TGTGCCAGCAGCCGCGCTGCCGGGACAGGGGGAGAGGAGCAGTTCTTC
clone size: NA; V gene: TRBV18; D gene: TRBD1; J gene: TRBJ1-2; CDR3 protein: CASSPAPGQGYSGYTF; CDR3 DNA: TGTGCCAGCTCACCAGCTCCGGGACAGGGGTACAGTGGCTACACCTTC
clone size: NA; V gene: TRBV3-1/TRBV3-2; D gene: TRBD1; J gene: TRBJ1-6; CDR3 protein: CASTTGGYNSPLHF; CDR3 DNA: TGTGCCAGTACGACAGGGGGATATAATTCACCCCTCCACTTT
clone size: NA; V gene: TRBV5-6; D gene: TRBD2; J gene: TRBJ2-5; CDR3 protein: CASSLGPSGGLEETQYF; CDR3 DNA: TGTGCCAGCAGCTTGGGGCCCAGCGGGGGGCTAGAAGAGACCCAGTACTTC
clone size: few; V gene: TRBV4-1; D gene: TRBD1; J gene: TRBJ2-7; CDR3 protein: CASSPGGQQLYEQYF; CDR3 DNA: TGCGCCAGCAGCCCAGGGGGACAGCAACTCTACGAGCAGTACTTC
clone size: NA; V gene: TRBV5-6; D gene: NA; J gene: TRBJ2-4; CDR3 protein: CASSLGQKNIQYF; CDR3 DNA: TGTGCCAGCAGCTTGGGACAGAAAAACATTCAGTACTTC
clone size: NA; V gene: TRBV4-3; D gene: NA; J gene: TRBJ1-5; CDR3 protein: CASSQKLFLQPQHF; CDR3 DNA: TGCGCCAGCAGCCAAAAATTGTTTCTTCAGCCCCAGCATTTT
clone size: NA; V gene: TRBV10-3; D gene: TRBD1; J gene: TRBJ1-2; CDR3 protein: CAISESTRGTAYNYGYTF; CDR3 DNA: TGTGCCATCAGTGAGTCAACCCGAGGGACAGCTTACAACTATGGCTACACCTTC
clone size: NA; V gene: TRBV9; D gene: TRBD1; J gene: TRBJ1-2; CDR3 protein: CASSVGGVETGMDYGYTF; CDR3 DNA: TGTGCCAGCAGCGTCGGAGGGGTTGAGACAGGGATGGACTATGGCTACACCTTC
clone size: NA; V gene: TRBV10-2; D gene: TRBD1; J gene: TRBJ1-4; CDR3 protein: CASRDDRVVNEKLFF; CDR3 DNA: TGCGCCAGCAGGGATGACAGGGTTGTGAATGAAAAACTGTTTTTT
clone size: NA; V gene: TRBV2; D gene: NA; J gene: TRBJ1-1; CDR3 protein: CASSERVDGGRAEAFF; CDR3 DNA: TGTGCCAGCAGTGAAAGGGTCGATGGGGGGAGGGCTGAAGCTTTCTTT